Listed here are 20 T cell receptor beta chains from one sample, sequenced in a study of beta chain features in type 1 diabetes. The sequenced template was cDNA made from the entire isolated RNA. The data were produced by immunoSEQ multiplex PCR, yet TCRdb's version contains in-frame clones alone and is incomplete. The sample has about 240,000 clones; 25% to 35% are singletons. Sequenced sample: central memory CD4+ T cells from blood. These receptors came from a man aged 30-40 years in good health.

V usage is TRBV5-4 and J usage is TRBJ1-1; D not certain. Germline assignment: CDR1 SGHNT and CDR2 YYREEE (reference sequence). V lost 0 bases and J 9 bases, leaving 12 bases between the germline ends. The CDR3 spans 13 residues. CDR3 amino acids: CASSLESRVQAFF. For the CDR3, the DNA is TGTGCCAGCAGCTTGGAGAGCCGGGTTCAAGCTTTCTTT.

The genes are TRBV18 and TRBJ2-6, with D maybe TRBD1 (6 bases). Germline V gives CDR1 KGHSH, CDR2 LQKENI. With 3 bases removed from V and 0 bases from J, the gap between germline ends came to 12 bases. The CDR3 totals 17 residues. CDR3 sequence (DNA): TGTGCCAGCTCACCCGGACAGTTGAACTCTGGGGCCAACGTCCTGACTTTC. This encodes CASSPGQLNSGANVLTF.

The V call is TRBV29-1, the J call TRBJ2-7; 12 nucleotides match TRBD2. Germline V lookup: CDR1 SQVTM, CDR2 ANQGSEA. V was pared by 7 bases and J by 6 bases, with 10 bases of the junction left unmatched. The CDR3 is 14 amino acids. The CDR3 is CSGLGLAGGGEQYF. The DNA for the CDR3 is TGCAGCGGCTTGGGACTAGCGGGCGGTGGCGAGCAGTACTTC.

This clone was observed a handful of times. The V call is TRBV5-6, the J call TRBJ2-5, with 9 bases matching TRBD2. Trimming at V came to 1 base and at J to 0 bases, leaving 4 bases not matched to a gene. The CDR3 consists of 16 residues. Germline CDR1 and CDR2: SGHDT and YYEEEE. This CDR3 reads CASSLSSGGYQETQYF. CDR3 bases: TGTGCCAGCAGCTTGAGTAGCGGGGGATACCAAGAGACCCAGTACTTC.

This clone occurred a few times. The CDR3 reads CASSLNGVTDTQYF. The CDR3 DNA is TGTGCCAGCAGCTTAAACGGGGTCACAGATACGCAGTATTTT. The chain uses TRBV7-2 and TRBJ2-3, with D maybe TRBD2 (5 bases). The germline V gene has CDR1 SGHTA and CDR2 FQGNSA. The V and J ends lost 2 bases and 2 bases respectively, with 8 bases between them. The CDR3 totals 14 residues.

In nucleotides, the CDR3 is TGTGCCAGCAGTCGCGGACAGGGCCATTGGGGCTACACCTTC. This gives the protein CASSRGQGHWGYTF. The chain carries TRBV27 and TRBJ1-2; TRBD1 agrees at 8 bases. V shed 5 bases and J 8 bases; nucleotides not matched to a gene: 10. Germline V CDR1 and CDR2: MNHEY, SMNVEV (reference sequence). The CDR3 has 14 residues.

This clone occurred a few times. In the same sample, other DNA sequences code for this CDR3. The genes are TRBV29-1 and TRBJ1-1, with no clear D. This CDR3 contains 11 residues. Trimming shortened V by 4 bases and J by 1 base, and 4 bases separated the two germline ends. CDR1 is SQVTM and CDR2 is ANQGSEA in the germline V gene. In nucleotides, the CDR3 is TGCAGCGTTGGCGAGAACACTGAAGCTTTCTTT. This codes for CSVGENTEAFF.

The table lists this clone with a few counts. In the same sample, other DNA sequences code for this CDR3. This chain joins TRBV29-1 and TRBJ2-7; TRBD2 might be the D (5 bases). This CDR3 contains 15 residues. From germline, CDR1 is SQVTM and CDR2 ANQGSEA. The V end was cut by 4 bases, the J end by 4 bases, with 20 bases between. The CDR3 protein is CSVGFVDAGRYEQYF. The CDR3, as DNA: TGCAGCGTTGGGTTCGTGGATGCGGGTCGGTACGAGCAGTACTTC.

This clone was seen a handful of times. V gene TRBV18 combines with J gene TRBJ2-5; D gene unclear. Trimming took 2 bases from V and 1 from J, leaving 5 bases between them. The V gene's germline CDR1 is KGHSH and CDR2 LQKENI. The CDR3 spans 13 residues. DNA for the CDR3: TGTGCCAGCTCACCATCAATCCAAGAGACCCAGTACTTC. Protein sequence: CASSPSIQETQYF.

CDR3 in amino acids: CSVEAGTVNTEAFF. In DNA form, the CDR3 reads TGCAGCGTTGAGGCCGGGACGGTCAACACTGAAGCTTTCTTT. The chain uses TRBV29-1 and TRBJ1-1; perhaps TRBD1 as D (5 bases). The CDR3 has 14 residues. The ends were cut back, 3 bases at V and 2 bases at J, with 13 bases in the middle. CDR1 and CDR2 from the germline V gene are SQVTM and ANQGSEA.

This clone occurred many times. CDR3 sequence: CASSRGQESEQFF. For the CDR3, the DNA is TGCGCCAGCAGCCGAGGACAGGAAAGTGAGCAGTTCTTC. This chain connects TRBV4-3 to TRBJ2-1, with 7 bases matching TRBD1. The CDR3 spans 13 residues. The V segment lost 4 bases and the J segment 9 bases; nucleotides outside the gene matches: 6. Germline loops: CDR1 LGHNA, CDR2 YSLEER.

V usage is TRBV7-9 and J usage is TRBJ2-7; tentative D call: TRBD1 (6 bases). Germline CDR1 and CDR2: SEHNR and FQNEAQ (reference sequence). The CDR3 loop spans 13 amino acids. V lost 1 base and J 5 bases, leaving 9 bases between the germline ends. The chain's CDR3 is CASSLEAGDEQYF. The CDR3 nucleotides are TGTGCCAGCAGCTTAGAGGCAGGGGACGAGCAGTACTTC. Full variable domain (remainder filled in from reference TRBV7-9 and TRBJ2-7): DTGVSQNPRHKITKRGQNVTFRCDPISEHNRLYWYRQTLGQGPEFLTYFQNEAQLEKSRLLSDRFSAERPKGSFSTLEIQRTEQGDSAMYLCASSLEAGDEQYFGPGTRLTVT.

This clone showed up just a few times. The gene calls are TRBV5-6 and TRBJ1-4; the D is unclear. V was trimmed by 3 bases and J by 4 bases, leaving 10 bases between them. The CDR3 runs 14 residues. Germline assignment: CDR1 SGHDT and CDR2 YYEEEE. The CDR3 DNA reads as TGTGCCAGCAGCTGGCGTGCTCGTAATGAAAAACTGTTTTTT. Translation: CASSWRARNEKLFF.

In its sample, this clone was seen a few times. This chain links TRBV6-5 with TRBJ2-7, with 7 bases identical to TRBD1. Germline-derived CDR1 and CDR2 are MNHEY and SVGAGI. The J segment lost 2 bases and the V segment lost 6 bases, leaving 7 bases of the junction unmatched. This CDR3 spans 14 amino acids. The CDR3 is CASRTGSGPYEQYF. In nucleotides, the CDR3 is TGTGCCAGCAGGACAGGGAGTGGGCCCTACGAGCAGTACTTC.

This clone was observed at least ten times. This sequence joins TRBV6-1 and TRBJ1-2; D unclear. V lost 2 bases and J lost 6, with 10 bases in between. This CDR3 has 13 amino acids. Germline loops: CDR1 MNHNS, CDR2 SASEGT. The CDR3 protein is CASSESGRDGYTF. In DNA, the CDR3 is TGTGCCAGCAGTGAATCTGGAAGGGATGGCTACACCTTC.

The J gene is TRBJ2-2, the V gene TRBV28; D call uncertain. Germline CDR1 MDHEN, CDR2 SYDVKM. The CDR3 totals 16 residues. V lost 5 bases and J 1 base, leaving 14 bases between the germline ends. The DNA of the CDR3 is TGTGCCAGCAGTGCCCCTCAGAGAAAGAACACCGGGGAGCTGTTTTTT. This codes for CASSAPQRKNTGELFF.

The V gene is TRBV5-6, the J gene TRBJ1-1; the D gene is possibly TRBD1 (5 bases). V was clipped by 0 bases and J by 4 bases, with 13 bases between them. The CDR3 has 15 residues. Germline V gene lookup returns CDR1 SGHDT and CDR2 YYEEEE. Here the CDR3 DNA reads TGTGCCAGCAGCTTGGGCCCAGGGTCGAGCACTGAAGCTTTCTTT. Amino acid sequence: CASSLGPGSSTEAFF.

Only a few counts were recorded for this clone. The V gene is TRBV30, the J gene TRBJ2-7, with a possible D match to TRBD2 (5 bases). CDR1 is GTSNPN and CDR2 is SVGIG in the germline V gene (reference sequence). V was cut by 5 bases and J by 0 bases, with 8 bases left in between. CDR3 length: 12 amino acids. CDR3 sequence: CAWGLASYEQYF. The CDR3 DNA is TGTGCCTGGGGACTGGCCTCCTACGAGCAGTACTTC.

This sequence joins TRBV7-9 and TRBJ1-1; D is unresolved. Germline-derived CDR1 and CDR2 are SEHNR and FQNEAQ (reference sequence). Trimming removed 3 bases at V and 1 base at J, with 9 bases between. This CDR3 contains 14 residues. The CDR3, as DNA: TGTGCCAGCAGCTTTCCCGGAGAGAACACTGAAGCTTTCTTT. Its protein is CASSFPGENTEAFF. Looking up the rest from reference TRBV7-9 and TRBJ1-1 gives the full variable domain: DTGVSQNPRHKITKRGQNVTFRCDPISEHNRLYWYRQTLGQGPEFLTYFQNEAQLEKSRLLSDRFSAERPKGSFSTLEIQRTEQGDSAMYLCASSFPGENTEAFFGQGTRLTVV.

The V and J genes are TRBV7-2 and TRBJ2-7; D possibly corresponds to TRBD1 (5 bases). The CDR3 runs to 15 residues. Germline CDR1 and CDR2: SGHTA and FQGNSA. Trimming stripped 1 base from V and 4 bases from J, with 14 bases between. The CDR3 spells CASSLGTGTGYEQYF. The DNA for the CDR3 is TGTGCCAGCAGCTTAGGAACAGGTACGGGTTACGAGCAGTACTTC.